The source of this TCR beta chain is a study of control samples from healthy donors and cancer patients. Germline V gene data show CDR1 as MDHEN and CDR2 as SYDVKM. This CDR3 comprises 16 residues. V lost 1 base and J lost 6; bases outside the gene matches: 7. TCRdb keeps only in-frame clones here, not all; method: immunoSEQ multiplex PCR. The sample contains under 150,000 clones, 88% of which appear only once. This clonotype originated in a woman aged 70-85 years in good health. Sequenced: blood. This chain links TRBV28 with TRBJ1-1; 11 bases match TRBD1. DNA for the CDR3: TGTGCCAGCAGTTTATTAAGCCGGGGACAGGGGGCTGAAGCTTTCTTT. It codes for CASSLLSRGQGAEAFF. The complete variable domain, with remaining parts taken from reference TRBV28 and TRBJ1-1, reads DVKVTQSSRYLVKRTGEKVFLECVQDMDHENMFWYRQDPGLGLRLIYFSYDVKMKEKGDIPEGYSVSREKKERFSLILESASTNQTSMYLCASSLLSRGQGAEAFFGQGTRLTVV.